The rows below give T cell receptor beta chains drawn from one sample of a study of CD4 T cell repertoires in COVID-19. TCRdb's table, derived via immunoSEQ multiplex PCR, lists solely in-frame clones and lacks some. The sample includes more than 65,000 clones, around four fifths seen only once; the top ten take over 0.45%. Here the sequenced sample was CD4+ T cells from peripheral blood, taken after recovery from COVID-19. Source of these receptors: a human donor who had COVID-19. Each CDR3 is given with its conserved first and last residue. The D gene is left open where the match is weak. Clone size is given for some rows only: seen once, a few or many times, or a class if the clone is expanded.

CASSSLRANTEAFF,TGTGCCAGCAGCTCCCTTAGGGCTAACACTGAAGCTTTCTTT,NA,NA,TRBJ1-1,14,TRBV5-4
CASSPGDVYEQYF,TGCGCCAGCAGCCCCGGGGACGTCTACGAGCAGTACTTC,NA,NA,TRBJ2-7,13,TRBV5-1
CASSRSPHSGGGEGTQYF,TGCGCCAGCAGCCGCAGCCCCCACTCGGGTGGGGGGGAGGGTACGCAGTATTTT,TRBD2,NA,TRBJ2-3,18,TRBV4-1
CASSTFGDQPQHF,TGTGCCAGTAGTACGTTTGGGGACCAGCCCCAGCATTTT,NA,NA,TRBJ1-5,13,TRBV19
CASSLAISGELFF,TGTGCCAGCAGCTTAGCGATTTCCGGGGAGCTGTTTTTT,NA,few,TRBJ2-2,13,TRBV7-2
CASRGQVAEAFF,TGTGCCAGTAGGGGACAGGTCGCTGAAGCTTTCTTT,TRBD1,NA,TRBJ1-1,12,TRBV19
CASSLAGTELYGYTF,TGTGCCAGCAGCTTAGCGGGGACAGAACTCTATGGCTACACCTTC,TRBD1,NA,TRBJ1-2,15,TRBV7-9
CAISENEFRRYGYTF,TGTGCCATCAGTGAGAATGAGTTTAGAAGGTATGGCTACACCTTC,NA,NA,TRBJ1-2,15,TRBV10-3
CASGIRTSNTEAFF,TGTGCCAGCGGTATCCGGACTAGTAACACTGAAGCTTTCTTT,NA,NA,TRBJ1-1,14,TRBV6-5
CASSSTGGGYNSPLHF,TGTGCCAGCAGTAGTACAGGGGGCGGATATAATTCACCCCTCCACTTT,TRBD1,NA,TRBJ1-6,16,TRBV3-1/TRBV3-2
CASSLAMVLRSNEQFF,TGTGCCAGCAGCCTAGCGATGGTTTTGAGGTCCAATGAGCAGTTCTTC,NA,NA,TRBJ2-1,16,TRBV6-2/TRBV6-3
CASSRASANTGELFF,TGTGCCAGCAGCCGGGCTAGCGCGAACACCGGGGAGCTGTTTTTT,NA,few,TRBJ2-2,15,TRBV3-1/TRBV3-2